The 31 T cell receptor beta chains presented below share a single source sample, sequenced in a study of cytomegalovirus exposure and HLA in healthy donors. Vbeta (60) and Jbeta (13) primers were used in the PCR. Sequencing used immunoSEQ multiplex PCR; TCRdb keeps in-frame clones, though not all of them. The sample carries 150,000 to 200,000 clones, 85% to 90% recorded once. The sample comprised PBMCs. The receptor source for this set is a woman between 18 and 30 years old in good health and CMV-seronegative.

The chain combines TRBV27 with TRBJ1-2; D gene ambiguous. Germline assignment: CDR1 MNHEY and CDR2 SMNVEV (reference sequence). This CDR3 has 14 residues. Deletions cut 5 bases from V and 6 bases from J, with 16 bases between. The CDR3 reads CASSPMLAFDGYTF. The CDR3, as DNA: TGTGCCAGCAGTCCCATGTTGGCCTTTGATGGCTACACCTTC.

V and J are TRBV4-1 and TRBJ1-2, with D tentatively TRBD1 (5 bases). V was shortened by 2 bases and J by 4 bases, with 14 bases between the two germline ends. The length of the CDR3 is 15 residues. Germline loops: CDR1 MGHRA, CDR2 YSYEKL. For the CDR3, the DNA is TGCGCCAGCAGCCAAAAGGCAGGGTCCAGCTATGGCTACACCTTC. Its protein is CASSQKAGSSYGYTF.

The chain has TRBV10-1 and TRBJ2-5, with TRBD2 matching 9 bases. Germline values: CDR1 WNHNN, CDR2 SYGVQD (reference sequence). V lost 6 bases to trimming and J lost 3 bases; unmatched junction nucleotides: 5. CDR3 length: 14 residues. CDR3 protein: CASRDLAGEETQYF. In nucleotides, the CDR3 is TGCGCCAGCAGGGACTTAGCGGGAGAAGAGACCCAGTACTTC.

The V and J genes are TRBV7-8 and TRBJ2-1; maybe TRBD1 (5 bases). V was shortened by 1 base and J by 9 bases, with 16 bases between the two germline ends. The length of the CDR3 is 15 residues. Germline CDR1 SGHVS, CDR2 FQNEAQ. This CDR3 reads CASSLVVQGGREQFF. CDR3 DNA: TGTGCCAGCAGCTTAGTAGTTCAGGGCGGTCGTGAGCAGTTCTTC.

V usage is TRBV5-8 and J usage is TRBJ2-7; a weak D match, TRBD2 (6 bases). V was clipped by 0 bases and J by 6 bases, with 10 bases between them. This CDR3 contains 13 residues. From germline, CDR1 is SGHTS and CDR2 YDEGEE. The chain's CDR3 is CASSLVATSEQYF. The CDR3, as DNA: TGTGCCAGCAGCTTGGTAGCGACTAGCGAGCAGTACTTC.

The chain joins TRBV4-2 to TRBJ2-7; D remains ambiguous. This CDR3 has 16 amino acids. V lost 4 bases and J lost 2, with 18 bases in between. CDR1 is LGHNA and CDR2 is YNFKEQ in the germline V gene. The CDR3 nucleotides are TGTGCCAGCAGCCCGACCCTACGACTGGAACCCTACGAGCAGTACTTC. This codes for CASSPTLRLEPYEQYF.

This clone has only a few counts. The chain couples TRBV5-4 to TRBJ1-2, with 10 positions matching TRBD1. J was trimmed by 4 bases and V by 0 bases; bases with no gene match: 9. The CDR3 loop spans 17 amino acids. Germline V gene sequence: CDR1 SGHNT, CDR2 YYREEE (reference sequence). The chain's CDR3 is CASSLGPPGQGIYGYTF. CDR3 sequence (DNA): TGTGCCAGCAGCTTGGGACCCCCGGGACAGGGGATCTATGGCTACACCTTC.

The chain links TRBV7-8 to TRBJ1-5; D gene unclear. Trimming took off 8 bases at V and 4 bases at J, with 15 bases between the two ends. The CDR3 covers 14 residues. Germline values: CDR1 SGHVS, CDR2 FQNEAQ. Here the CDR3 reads CASGGAGLNQPQHF. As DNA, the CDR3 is TGTGCCAGCGGAGGAGCGGGCCTTAATCAGCCCCAGCATTTT.

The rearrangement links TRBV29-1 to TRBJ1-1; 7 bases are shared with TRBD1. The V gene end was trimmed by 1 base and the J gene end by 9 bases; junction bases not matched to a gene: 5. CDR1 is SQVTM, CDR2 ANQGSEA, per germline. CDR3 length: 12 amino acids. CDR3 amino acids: CSVEALGQKAFF. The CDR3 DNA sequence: TGCAGCGTTGAAGCTTTGGGACAGAAAGCTTTCTTT.

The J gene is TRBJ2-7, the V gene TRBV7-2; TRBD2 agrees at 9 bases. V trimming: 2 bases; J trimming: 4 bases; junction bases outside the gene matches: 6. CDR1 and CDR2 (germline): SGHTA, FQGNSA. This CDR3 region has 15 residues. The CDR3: CASSLHSGSLYEQYF. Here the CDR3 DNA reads TGTGCCAGCAGCTTACATAGCGGGAGTCTGTACGAGCAGTACTTC.

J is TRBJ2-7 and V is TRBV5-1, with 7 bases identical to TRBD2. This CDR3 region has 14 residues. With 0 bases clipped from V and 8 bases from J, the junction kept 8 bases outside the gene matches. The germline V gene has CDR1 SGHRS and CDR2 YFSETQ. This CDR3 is CASSLEGGGGQQYF. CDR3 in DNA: TGCGCCAGCAGCTTGGAGGGTGGGGGAGGGCAGCAGTACTTC.

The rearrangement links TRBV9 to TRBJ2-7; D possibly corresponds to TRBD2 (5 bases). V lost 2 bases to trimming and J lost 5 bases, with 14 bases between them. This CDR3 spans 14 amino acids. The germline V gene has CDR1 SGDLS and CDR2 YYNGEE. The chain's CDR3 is CASSVSDFRDEQYF. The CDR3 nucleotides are TGTGCCAGCAGCGTCTCGGACTTTAGGGACGAGCAGTACTTC.

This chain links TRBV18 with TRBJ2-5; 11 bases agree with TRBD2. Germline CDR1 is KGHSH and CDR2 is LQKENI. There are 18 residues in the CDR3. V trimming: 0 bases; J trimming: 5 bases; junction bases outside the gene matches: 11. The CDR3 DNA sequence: TGTGCCAGCTCACCACCGGGGCTAGCGGGGGGCCTTCGCGAGACCCAGTACTTC. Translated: CASSPPGLAGGLRETQYF.

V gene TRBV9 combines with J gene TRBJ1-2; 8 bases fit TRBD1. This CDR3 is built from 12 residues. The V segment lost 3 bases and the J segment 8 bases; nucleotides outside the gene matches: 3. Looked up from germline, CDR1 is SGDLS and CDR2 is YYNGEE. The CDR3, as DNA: TGTGCCAGCAGCGAAGGACAGGGCGGCTACACCTTC. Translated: CASSEGQGGYTF.

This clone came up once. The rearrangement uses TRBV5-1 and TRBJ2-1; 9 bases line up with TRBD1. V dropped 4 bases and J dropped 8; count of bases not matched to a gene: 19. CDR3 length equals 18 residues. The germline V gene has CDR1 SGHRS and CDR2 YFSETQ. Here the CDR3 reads CASSPGTGSVMSHHEQFF. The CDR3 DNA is TGCGCCAGCAGCCCCGGGACAGGGAGCGTTATGAGCCACCATGAGCAGTTCTTC. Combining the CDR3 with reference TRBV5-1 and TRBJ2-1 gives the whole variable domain KAGVTQTPRYLIKTRGQQVTLSCSPISGHRSVSWYQQTPGQGLQFLFEYFSETQRNKGNFPGRFSGRQFSNSRSEMNVSTLELGDSALYLCASSPGTGSVMSHHEQFFGPGTRLTVL.

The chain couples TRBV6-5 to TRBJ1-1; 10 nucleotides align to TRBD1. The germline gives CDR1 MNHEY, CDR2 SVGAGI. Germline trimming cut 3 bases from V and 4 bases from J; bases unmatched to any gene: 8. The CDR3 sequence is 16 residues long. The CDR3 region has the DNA TGTGCCAGCAGTTATCGGACAGGGGGAAAAGGCACTGAAGCTTTCTTT. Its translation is CASSYRTGGKGTEAFF.

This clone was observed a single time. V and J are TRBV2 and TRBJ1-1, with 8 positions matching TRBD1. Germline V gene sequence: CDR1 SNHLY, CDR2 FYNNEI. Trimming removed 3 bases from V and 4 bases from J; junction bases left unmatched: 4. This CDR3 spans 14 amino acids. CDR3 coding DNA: TGTGCCAGCAGTGAGGACAGGGTGGGCACTGAAGCTTTCTTT. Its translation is CASSEDRVGTEAFF.

CDR3 sequence: CASRSPGQGPDYTF. The CDR3 nucleotides are TGTGCCAGCAGATCTCCGGGACAGGGGCCCGACTACACCTTC. This chain joins TRBV27 and TRBJ1-2, with TRBD1 identical over 10 bases. Germline V CDR1 and CDR2: MNHEY, SMNVEV (reference sequence). The CDR3 extends over 14 amino acids. J was trimmed by 10 bases and V by 6 bases; bases with no gene match: 11.

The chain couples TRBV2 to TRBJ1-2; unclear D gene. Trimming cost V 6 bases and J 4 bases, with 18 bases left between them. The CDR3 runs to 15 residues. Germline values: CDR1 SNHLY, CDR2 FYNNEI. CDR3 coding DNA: TGTGCCAGCAGCGACGTGGGCAGCCCAGTCTATGGCTACACCTTC. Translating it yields CASSDVGSPVYGYTF. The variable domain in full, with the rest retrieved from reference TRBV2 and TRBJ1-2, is EPEVTQTPSHQVTQMGQEVILRCVPISNHLYFYWYRQILGQKVEFLVSFYNNEISEKSEIFDDQFSVERPDGSNFTLKIRSTKLEDSAMYFCASSDVGSPVYGYTFGSGTRLTVV.

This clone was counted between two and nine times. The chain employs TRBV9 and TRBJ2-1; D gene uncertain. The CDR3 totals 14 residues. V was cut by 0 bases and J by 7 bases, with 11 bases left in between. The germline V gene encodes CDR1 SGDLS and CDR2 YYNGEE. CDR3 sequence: CASSVGLERNEQFF. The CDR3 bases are TGTGCCAGCAGCGTAGGGCTGGAGAGGAATGAGCAGTTCTTC.

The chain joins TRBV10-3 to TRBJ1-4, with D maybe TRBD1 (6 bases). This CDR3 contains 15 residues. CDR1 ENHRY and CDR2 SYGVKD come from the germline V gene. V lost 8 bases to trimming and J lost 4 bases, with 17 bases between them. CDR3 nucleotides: TGTGCCATCGGATCAGGGGCTGGAAGTAATGAAAAACTGTTTTTT. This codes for CAIGSGAGSNEKLFF.

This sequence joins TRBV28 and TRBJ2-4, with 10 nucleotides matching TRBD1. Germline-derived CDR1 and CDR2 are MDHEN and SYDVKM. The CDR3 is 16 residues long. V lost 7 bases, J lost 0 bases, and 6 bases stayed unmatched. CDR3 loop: CASNIDRGRAKNIQYF. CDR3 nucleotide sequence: TGTGCCAGCAACATCGACAGGGGGCGAGCCAAAAACATTCAGTACTTC.

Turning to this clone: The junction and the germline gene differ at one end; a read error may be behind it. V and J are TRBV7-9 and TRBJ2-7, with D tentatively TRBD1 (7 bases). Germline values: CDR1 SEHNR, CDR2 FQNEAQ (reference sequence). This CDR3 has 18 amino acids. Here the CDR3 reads CSSSLIPLLVRGDYEQYF. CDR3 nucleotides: TGTTCCAGCAGCTTAATACCCCTCCTCGTCAGGGGGGACTACGAGCAGTACTTC. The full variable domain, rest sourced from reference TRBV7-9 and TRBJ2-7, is DTGVSQNPRHKITKRGQNVTFRCDPISEHNRLYWYRQTLGQGPEFLTYFQNEAQLEKSRLLSDRFSAERPKGSFSTLEIQRTEQGDSAMYLCSSSLIPLLVRGDYEQYFGPGTRLTVT.

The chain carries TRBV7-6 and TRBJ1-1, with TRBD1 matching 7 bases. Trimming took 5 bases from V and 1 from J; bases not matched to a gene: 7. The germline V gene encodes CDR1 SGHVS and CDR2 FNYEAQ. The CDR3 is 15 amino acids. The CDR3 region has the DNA TGTGCCAGCAGCCCAACCCGACAGGGGAACACTGAAGCTTTCTTT. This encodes CASSPTRQGNTEAFF.

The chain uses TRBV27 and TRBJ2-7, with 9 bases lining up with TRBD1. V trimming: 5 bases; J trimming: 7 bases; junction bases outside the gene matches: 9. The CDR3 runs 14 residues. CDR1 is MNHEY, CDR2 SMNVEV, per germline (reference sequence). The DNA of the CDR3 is TGTGCCAGCAGTCTAACGACAGGGGGTAGTGAGCAGTACTTC. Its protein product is CASSLTTGGSEQYF.

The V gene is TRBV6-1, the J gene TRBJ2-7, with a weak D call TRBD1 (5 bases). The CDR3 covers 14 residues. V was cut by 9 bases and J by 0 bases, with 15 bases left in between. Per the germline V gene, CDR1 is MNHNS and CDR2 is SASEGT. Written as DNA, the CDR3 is TGTGCCAGTAAAGACAGTTCTTACTCCTACGAGCAGTACTTC. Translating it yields CASKDSSYSYEQYF.

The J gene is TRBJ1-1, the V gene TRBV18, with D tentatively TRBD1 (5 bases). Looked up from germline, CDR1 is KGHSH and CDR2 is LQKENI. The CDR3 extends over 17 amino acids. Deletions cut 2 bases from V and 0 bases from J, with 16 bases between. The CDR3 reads CASSPGGGWPMNTEAFF. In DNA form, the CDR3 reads TGTGCCAGCTCACCAGGGGGAGGGTGGCCCATGAACACTGAAGCTTTCTTT.

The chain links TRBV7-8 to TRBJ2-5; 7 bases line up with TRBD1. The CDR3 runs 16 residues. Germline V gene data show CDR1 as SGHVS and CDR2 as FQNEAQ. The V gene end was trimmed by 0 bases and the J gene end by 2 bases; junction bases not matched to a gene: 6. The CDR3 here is CASSLASTGYQETQYF. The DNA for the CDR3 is TGTGCCAGCAGCTTAGCGTCGACAGGGTATCAAGAGACCCAGTACTTC.

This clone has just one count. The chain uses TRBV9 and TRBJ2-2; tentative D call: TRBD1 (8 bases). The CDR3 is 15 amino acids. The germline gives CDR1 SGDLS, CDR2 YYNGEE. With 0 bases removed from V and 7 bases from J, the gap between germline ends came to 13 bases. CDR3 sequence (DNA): TGTGCCAGCAGCGTAGGGACAGGGAGGGTCGGGGAGCTGTTTTTT. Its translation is CASSVGTGRVGELFF.

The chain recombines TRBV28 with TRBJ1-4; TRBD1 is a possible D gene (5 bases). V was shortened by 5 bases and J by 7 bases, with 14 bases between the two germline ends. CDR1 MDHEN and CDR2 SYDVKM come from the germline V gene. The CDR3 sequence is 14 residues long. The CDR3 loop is CASSLRHGGEKLFF. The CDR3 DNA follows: TGTGCCAGCAGTCTCCGACACGGGGGTGAAAAACTGTTTTTT.

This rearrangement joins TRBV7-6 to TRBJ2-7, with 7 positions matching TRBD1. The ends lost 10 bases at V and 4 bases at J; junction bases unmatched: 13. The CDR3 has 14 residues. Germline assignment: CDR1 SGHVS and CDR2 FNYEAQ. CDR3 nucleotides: TGTGCCACCAGTTCAGAGGGGGCGCTTTACGAGCAGTACTTC. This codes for CATSSEGALYEQYF.